Each of the 29 T cell receptor beta chains below was sequenced from the same sample in a study of blood T cells in healthy people across ages. Using a J-beta primer mix together with a sample-barcoded 5' primer, a second PCR was run for roughly 6 to 12 cycles. One entry per CDR3 protein results from TCRdb running MiXCR on the 5' RACE reads. The top ten clones hold 2.1% of a sample with 1.5 million to 2 million distinct CDR3 sequences, around 48% of them seen once. Sequencing was performed on blood. The receptor set was obtained from a woman between 35 and 50 years old in good health.

The chain carries TRBV21-1 and TRBJ1-2; the tabulated D call, TRBD1, remains unverified against the DNA. TRBV21-1 is noted as a pseudogene. The CDR3 loop spans 18 amino acids. The CDR3 bases are TGTGCCAGCAGCGCCTTGGTCGGGACAGGGGGCTTAAACTATGGCTACACCTTC. The encoded protein is CASSALVGTGGLNYGYTF.

The genes are TRBV6-6 and TRBJ2-1, with 11 bases aligning to TRBD2. This CDR3 region has 16 residues. The germline V gene encodes CDR1 MNHNY and CDR2 SVGAGI (reference sequence). The trim removed 6 bases at V and 1 base at J, leaving 5 bases unmatched. CDR3 region: CASRSSGGSSYNEQFF. CDR3 bases: TGTGCCAGCAGATCTAGCGGGGGGTCTTCCTACAATGAGCAGTTCTTC.

Comment on this clonotype: Germline and junction disagree at one end, which may indicate a read error. The chain combines TRBV18 with TRBJ2-3, with D possibly being TRBD2 (6 bases). CDR1 is KGHSH, CDR2 LQKENI, per germline. CDR3 length equals 15 residues. DNA of the CDR3: TGTGCCAGCTCACCGGTCGCGGGGAGCACGGATACGCAGTATTTT. Translation: CASSPVAGSTDTQYF.

The chain has TRBV4-1 and TRBJ1-2; tentative D call: TRBD1 (5 bases). V dropped 0 bases and J dropped 7 bases, with 15 bases sitting between them. Germline V gene data show CDR1 as MGHRA and CDR2 as YSYEKL. There are 15 residues in the CDR3. The CDR3 region is CASSQDEAGSAGYTF. The CDR3 nucleotides are TGCGCCAGCAGCCAAGATGAGGCAGGGTCGGCTGGCTACACCTTC.

This chain joins TRBV15 and TRBJ2-7; TRBD1 matches at 8 bases. This CDR3 region has 16 residues. Trimming took 0 bases from V and 1 from J; bases not matched to a gene: 5. CDR1 and CDR2 (germline): LNHNV, YYDKDF (reference sequence). The CDR3 spells CATSREIYRGSYEQYF. In DNA form, the CDR3 reads TGTGCCACCAGCAGAGAAATCTACAGGGGGTCCTACGAGCAGTACTTC.

The V gene is TRBV11-3, the J gene TRBJ2-3, with TRBD1 matching 7 bases. The length of the CDR3 is 14 residues. Germline lookup yields CDR1 SGHNT and CDR2 YENEEA. The junction had 5 bases not matched to a gene; V was cut back by 4 bases and J by 4 bases. CDR3 coding DNA: TGTGCCAGCAGCTCAGGGACAGTCCCAGATACGCAGTATTTT. As protein: CASSSGTVPDTQYF.

The genes are TRBV6-1 and TRBJ2-1; perhaps TRBD1 as D (5 bases). The J call is uncertain, as TRBJ2-7 better fits the DNA end. This CDR3 is 15 amino acids long. CDR1 and CDR2 from the germline V gene are MNHNS and SASEGT. The chain's CDR3 is CASSEWGYSYNEQYF. CDR3 nucleotides: TGTGCCAGCAGTGAATGGGGCTATTCCTACAATGAGCAGTACTTC.

This clonotype came up a few times. The V gene is TRBV20-1, the J gene TRBJ2-3; 10 positions agree with TRBD2. The CDR3 extends over 17 amino acids. In germline, CDR1 is DFQATT, CDR2 SNEGSKA (reference sequence). Trimming removed 3 bases from V and 7 bases from J; junction bases left unmatched: 16. CDR3 loop: CSASPTSGLAAGNTQYF. DNA of the CDR3: TGCAGTGCTAGTCCCACTTCCGGACTAGCGGCGGGGAATACGCAGTATTTT.

The V and J genes are TRBV6-6 and TRBJ2-3, with 9 bases that match TRBD2. Germline V gene lookup returns CDR1 MNHNY and CDR2 SVGAGI (reference sequence). Losses at the gene ends were 2 bases for V and 6 bases for J; bases not matched to a gene: 9. The CDR3 runs to 16 residues. CDR3 nucleotide sequence: TGTGCCAGCAGTTACCCCAGCGGGGGGCAAAGGGATACGCAGTATTTT. Protein sequence: CASSYPSGGQRDTQYF.

This clonotype was observed once. The chain combines TRBV24-1 with TRBJ2-5; tentative D call: TRBD2 (5 bases). CDR1 KGHDR and CDR2 SFDVKD come from the germline V gene. The CDR3 extends over 15 amino acids. Trimming left V 0 bases short and J 1 base short, with 8 bases between. The CDR3 bases are TGTGCCACCAGTGATTTGGCGGGTACCCAAGAGACCCAGTACTTC. It translates to CATSDLAGTQETQYF.

This chain uses TRBV24-1 with TRBJ1-5; D is possibly TRBD1 (5 bases). Germline V gene data show CDR1 as KGHDR and CDR2 as SFDVKD. The CDR3 consists of 13 residues. Trimming took 3 bases from V and 6 from J, leaving 8 bases between them. Here the CDR3 reads CATSDPGGQPQHF. CDR3 in DNA: TGTGCCACCAGTGATCCCGGGGGTCAGCCCCAGCATTTT.

This chain uses TRBV28 with TRBJ1-6; 10 bases line up with TRBD1. The ends lost 8 bases at V and 10 bases at J; junction bases unmatched: 11. From germline, CDR1 is MDHEN and CDR2 SYDVKM. The CDR3 is made up of 15 amino acids. This chain's CDR3 is CASSTGGTGVSPLHF. CDR3 bases: TGTGCCAGCTCGACCGGGGGGACAGGGGTATCACCCCTCCACTTT.

This clonotype was detected a few times. The J gene is TRBJ2-7, the V gene TRBV12-3 or TRBV12-4; 7 nucleotides agree with TRBD1. Trimming cost V 1 base and J 0 bases; bases outside gene matches: 6. This CDR3 has 16 residues. DNA for the CDR3: TGTGCCAGCAGTTTAGACAGGGGCCCCAGCTCCTACGAGCAGTACTTC. Its protein product is CASSLDRGPSSYEQYF.

The chain recombines TRBV21-1 with TRBJ2-1; the DNA was not used to check the table's D call, TRBD1. TRBV21-1 is recorded as a pseudogene. The CDR3 spans 16 residues. The DNA for the CDR3 is TGTGCCAGCAGCAAAGTTGCGGGGGCCTTTTACAATGAGCAGTTCTTC. Translation: CASSKVAGAFYNEQFF.

This clonotype appeared many times. This sequence joins TRBV6-2 or TRBV6-3 and TRBJ2-1, with D unresolved. The CDR3 totals 12 residues. Trimming left V 6 bases short and J 8 bases short, with 11 bases between. Germline V gene lookup returns CDR1 MNHEY and CDR2 SVGEGT. The CDR3 nucleotides are TGTGCCAGCAGGGACCCGGTTGATGAGCAGTTCTTC. Translation: CASRDPVDEQFF.

This rearrangement joins TRBV28 to TRBJ2-7; D call uncertain. The V gene's germline CDR1 is MDHEN and CDR2 SYDVKM. V lost 5 bases to trimming and J lost 5 bases, with 16 bases between them. The CDR3 is made up of 14 amino acids. The CDR3 region is CASSPGPEWDEQYF. The CDR3 region has the DNA TGTGCCAGCAGTCCCGGGCCTGAGTGGGACGAGCAGTACTTC. Complete variable domain (other parts from reference TRBV28 and TRBJ2-7): DVKVTQSSRYLVKRTGEKVFLECVQDMDHENMFWYRQDPGLGLRLIYFSYDVKMKEKGDIPEGYSVSREKKERFSLILESASTNQTSMYLCASSPGPEWDEQYFGPGTRLTVT.

The V gene is TRBV7-2, the J gene TRBJ1-5; no reliable D call. The CDR3 length is 16 residues. Germline loops: CDR1 SGHTA, CDR2 FQGNSA. The germline V and J ends were trimmed by 4 bases and 1 base, with 14 bases remaining between them. The CDR3 region has the DNA TGTGCCAGCAGCTCTACCGGACGGAGGAGCAATCAGCCCCAGCATTTT. Protein product: CASSSTGRRSNQPQHF.

The genes are TRBV6-5 and TRBJ2-7; 7 bases line up with TRBD1. Trimming at V came to 6 bases and at J to 7 bases, leaving 9 bases not matched to a gene. The CDR3 has 13 amino acids. Per the germline V gene, CDR1 is MNHEY and CDR2 is SVGAGI. CDR3 protein: CASRRRQGGEQYF. CDR3 nucleotide sequence: TGTGCCAGCAGGCGCCGACAGGGTGGTGAGCAGTACTTC.

The gene calls are TRBV3-1 and TRBJ1-6; D might be TRBD1 (5 bases). The germline V gene encodes CDR1 LGHDT and CDR2 YNNKEL (reference sequence). The V end lost 2 bases, the J end lost 10 bases, and 9 bases lay between the germline ends. This CDR3 spans 13 amino acids. The CDR3 is CASSQKGHSPLHF. The CDR3 DNA reads TGTGCCAGCAGCCAAAAGGGGCACTCACCCCTCCACTTT.

The genes are TRBV6-5 and TRBJ2-5; D is ambiguous. Trimming cost V 6 bases and J 3 bases, with 14 bases left between them. The CDR3 loop spans 14 amino acids. Germline lookup yields CDR1 MNHEY and CDR2 SVGAGI. The CDR3: CASRGRALKETQYF. CDR3 coding DNA: TGTGCCAGCAGGGGCCGAGCGCTTAAAGAGACCCAGTACTTC.

V and J are TRBV15 and TRBJ1-5; D not certain. The CDR3 is 13 residues long. Germline V gives CDR1 LNHNV, CDR2 YYDKDF (reference sequence). Trimming cost V 1 base and J 4 bases, with 5 bases left between them. The CDR3 sequence is CATSRVQNQPQHF. The CDR3 region has the DNA TGTGCCACCAGCAGAGTCCAGAATCAGCCCCAGCATTTT.

The chain carries TRBV29-1 and TRBJ2-1; either TRBD1 or TRBD2 may fit D (5 bases each). The CDR3 is 10 amino acids. V lost 6 bases, J lost 6 bases, and 6 bases lay in between. Germline CDR1 is SQVTM and CDR2 is ANQGSEA. CDR3 amino acids: CSVGTNEQFF. The CDR3 region has the DNA TGCAGCGTCGGGACCAATGAGCAGTTCTTC.

V and J are TRBV29-1 and TRBJ2-1; D not resolved. CDR3 length: 12 amino acids. CDR1 and CDR2 (germline): SQVTM, ANQGSEA. The V end lost 0 bases, the J end lost 9 bases, and 9 bases lay between the germline ends. CDR3 sequence: CSVEDKLSEQFF. CDR3 nucleotide sequence: TGCAGCGTTGAAGATAAATTAAGTGAGCAGTTCTTC.

The rearrangement joins TRBV4-3 to TRBJ2-1; possible D gene TRBD2, 6 bases. The CDR3 length is 13 residues. Trimming took off 5 bases at V and 8 bases at J, with 13 bases between the two ends. CDR1 is LGHNA and CDR2 is YSLEER in the germline V gene. DNA of the CDR3: TGCGCCAGCAGCGGGCGGACGGGGGATGAGCAGTTCTTC. This gives the protein CASSGRTGDEQFF.

J is TRBJ2-3 and V is TRBV5-1; no definite D call. In germline, CDR1 is SGHRS, CDR2 YFSETQ. Trimming stripped 0 bases from V and 4 bases from J, with 9 bases between. CDR3 size: 14 residues. The CDR3 region is CASSLGVQADTQYF. In nucleotides, the CDR3 is TGCGCCAGCAGCTTGGGAGTACAAGCAGATACGCAGTATTTT.

The genes are TRBV9 and TRBJ1-5; unclear D gene. Trimming took off 2 bases at V and 0 bases at J, with 12 bases between the two ends. Germline CDR1 SGDLS, CDR2 YYNGEE. CDR3 size: 16 residues. The CDR3 DNA reads as TGTGCCAGCAGCGTCCCGACGGCTTATAGCAATCAGCCCCAGCATTTT. This gives the protein CASSVPTAYSNQPQHF.

This clonotype has only a few counts. CDR3 loop: CASSSDRANNEQFF. CDR3 nucleotides: TGTGCCAGCAGCTCGGACAGGGCAAACAATGAGCAGTTCTTC. The chain carries TRBV7-3 and TRBJ2-1, with TRBD1 matching 8 bases. From germline, CDR1 is SGHTA and CDR2 FQGTGA. This CDR3 has 14 amino acids. The ends lost 4 bases at V and 5 bases at J; junction bases unmatched: 4.

Details on this clonotype: A read error may produce the germline difference seen at one junction end. This chain links TRBV12-3 or TRBV12-4 with TRBJ2-4; unclear D gene. This CDR3 comprises 17 residues. The CDR3 DNA sequence: TGTGCCAGCAGTTTAGCGCGCAGCTGGATCCCCAAAAACATTCGGTACTTC. Its translation is CASSLARSWIPKNIRYF.

This clonotype was observed a few times. The chain is built from TRBV11-2 and TRBJ2-3; D gene ambiguous. The length of the CDR3 is 14 residues. Trimming left V 3 bases short and J 8 bases short, with 15 bases between. Germline V gene lookup returns CDR1 SGHAT and CDR2 FQNNGV. The DNA of the CDR3 is TGTGCCAGCAGCTTGAGGCAACTTCTTAGTACGCAGTATTTT. This codes for CASSLRQLLSTQYF.